Below, one TCR beta chain is given with its context. Its antigen remains unknown. This sample is drawn from a study of CD8+ T cells in alopecia areata. Study-level points and caveats: It was lesional scalp, especially alopecia totalis/universalis, that showed higher clonality than normal scalp.

The CDR3 covers 12 residues. V was trimmed by 3 bases and J by 9 bases, leaving 15 bases between them. Germline loops: CDR1 SQVTM, CDR2 ANQGSEA. Sequencing relied on a cDNA template that was reverse transcribed from extracted RNA. Measured with immunoSEQ multiplex PCR; TCRdb has only the in-frame clones, and not every one. The sample contains 95,000 to 110,000 clones, 55% of which appear only once. The sample taken for sequencing was CD4+ T cells sorted from blood. The sequence was obtained from a human donor in good health. The rearrangement uses TRBV29-1 and TRBJ2-7, with D possibly matching TRBD1 (6 bases). CDR3 loop: CSVETTGLGQYF. In nucleotides, the CDR3 is TGCAGCGTTGAGACGACAGGCTTGGGGCAGTACTTC.